The next 15 T cell receptor beta chains were all read from a single sample in a study of beta chain features in type 1 diabetes. Study-level findings and limits: Moderate yet significant TCRB CDR3 shortening was seen in Type 1 diabetes patients in all four CD4+ subsets.

The antigens for these receptors are not known. The isolated RNA, all of it, was reverse transcribed, so expressed TCRB transcripts were what got sequenced. Libraries were prepared by immunoSEQ multiplex PCR; TCRdb keeps only in-frame clonotypes and omits some of them. The sample yields about 160,000 clones, around 8% seen once. Sequenced sample: central memory CD4+ T cells from blood. The receptors were sampled from a woman between 18 and 30 years old with type 1 diabetes.

The rearrangement joins TRBV4-3 to TRBJ1-2; 9 bases map to TRBD1. There are 14 residues in the CDR3. The J segment lost 3 bases and the V segment lost 4 bases, leaving 3 bases of the junction unmatched. The germline V gene has CDR1 LGHNA and CDR2 YSLEER. CDR3 amino acids: CASSPRDRDYGYTF. In nucleotides, the CDR3 is TGCGCCAGCAGCCCTCGGGACAGGGACTATGGCTACACCTTC.

The chain links TRBV6-1 to TRBJ2-3; D unresolved. The CDR3 sequence is 11 residues long. Trimming left V 3 bases short and J 9 bases short, with 7 bases between. The germline V gene encodes CDR1 MNHNS and CDR2 SASEGT. In nucleotides, the CDR3 is TGTGCCAGCAGTGATAACTTAACGCAGTATTTT. Residues: CASSDNLTQYF.

The CDR3 DNA reads TGTGCCAGCAGCTTATCCTCTAGCGCCTACGAGCAGTACTTC. Translating it yields CASSLSSSAYEQYF. This sequence joins TRBV7-2 and TRBJ2-7; D may be TRBD2 (6 bases). V was trimmed by 2 bases and J by 2 bases, leaving 10 bases between them. From germline, CDR1 is SGHTA and CDR2 FQGNSA. This CDR3 is built from 14 residues.

This clone occurred a few times. The chain has TRBV28 and TRBJ2-1; TRBD2 agrees at 8 bases. The CDR3 spans 16 residues. V lost 6 bases, J lost 9 bases, and 16 bases stayed unmatched. Germline assignment: CDR1 MDHEN and CDR2 SYDVKM. In DNA form, the CDR3 reads TGTGCCAGCAGCCCCGGGGGGGCGGGAGGATGGATTGAGCAGTTCTTC. Amino acids: CASSPGGAGGWIEQFF.

The chain joins TRBV5-1 to TRBJ2-7; 9 nucleotides line up with TRBD1. This CDR3 region has 13 residues. With 0 bases clipped from V and 6 bases from J, the junction kept 1 base outside the gene matches. Germline loops: CDR1 SGHRS, CDR2 YFSETQ. The CDR3 sequence: CASSLGQGGEQYF. In nucleotides, the CDR3 is TGCGCCAGCAGCTTGGGACAGGGGGGCGAGCAGTACTTC.

The CDR3 nucleotides read TGTGCCAGCAGCCAAGAAGGTCAAGGGGCGGGAGGTTCTGGGGCCAACGTCCTGACTTTC. Protein sequence: CASSQEGQGAGGSGANVLTF. The V call is TRBV4-2, the J call TRBJ2-6; 8 bases are a match to TRBD2. The germline gives CDR1 LGHNA, CDR2 YNFKEQ. This CDR3 comprises 20 residues. The ends lost 0 bases at V and 1 base at J; junction bases unmatched: 11.

V usage is TRBV28 and J usage is TRBJ1-1, with a weak D call TRBD1 (5 bases). Germline V gives CDR1 MDHEN, CDR2 SYDVKM. The CDR3 spans 14 residues. Trimming left V 4 bases short and J 7 bases short, with 16 bases between. CDR3 in amino acids: CASSSLWDGSEAFF. The CDR3 DNA sequence: TGTGCCAGCAGTTCCCTTTGGGACGGGAGTGAAGCTTTCTTT.

This clone showed up just a few times. This sequence joins TRBV7-9 and TRBJ2-7; maybe TRBD2 (6 bases). The CDR3 is 14 amino acids. With 11 bases removed from V and 0 bases from J, the gap between germline ends came to 17 bases. The germline V gene has CDR1 SEHNR and CDR2 FQNEAQ (reference sequence). CDR3 sequence: CALKDSGSSYEQYF. Here the CDR3 DNA reads TGTGCCCTGAAGGATAGCGGAAGCTCCTACGAGCAGTACTTC.

The sample holds a few counts of this clone. V is TRBV4-3 and J is TRBJ2-7, with TRBD2 matching 9 bases. With V trimmed by 1 base and J by 6 bases, 13 bases remained unmatched. Per the germline V gene, CDR1 is LGHNA and CDR2 is YSLEER. This CDR3 is 17 amino acids long. CDR3 region: CASSQVFGSGSTGEQYF. The CDR3 DNA sequence: TGCGCCAGCAGCCAAGTTTTTGGTAGCGGGAGTACAGGCGAGCAGTACTTC.

The chain joins TRBV4-3 to TRBJ2-3, with D possibly TRBD2 on 5 matching bases. CDR3 length equals 17 residues. Germline V CDR1 and CDR2: LGHNA, YSLEER. V was trimmed by 0 bases and J by 3 bases, leaving 16 bases between them. CDR3 in amino acids: CASSQDPGLVGTDTQYF. In nucleotides, the CDR3 is TGCGCCAGCAGCCAAGACCCGGGGTTAGTAGGGACAGATACGCAGTATTTT.

The chain combines TRBV29-1 with TRBJ2-7; 7 positions match TRBD1. The CDR3 is 11 amino acids. V shed 7 bases and J 3 bases; nucleotides not matched to a gene: 3. The V gene's germline CDR1 is SQVTM and CDR2 ANQGSEA. CDR3 residues: CSGTGNYEQYF. CDR3 DNA: TGCAGCGGGACAGGCAACTACGAGCAGTACTTC.

This clone has more than one count but fewer than ten. This sequence joins TRBV5-1 and TRBJ2-5; possible D gene TRBD2, 6 bases. Germline loops: CDR1 SGHRS, CDR2 YFSETQ. The CDR3 runs to 14 residues. V was shortened by 4 bases and J by 3 bases, with 13 bases between the two germline ends. Here the CDR3 reads CASSLSSVEETQYF. For the CDR3, the DNA is TGCGCCAGCAGCCTTTCTAGCGTCGAAGAGACCCAGTACTTC.

The gene calls are TRBV7-2 and TRBJ1-1; 8 nucleotides line up with TRBD1. V was pared by 5 bases and J by 3 bases, with 5 bases of the junction left unmatched. CDR3 length: 14 residues. Germline CDR1 SGHTA, CDR2 FQGNSA. The CDR3 spells CASSATGGHTEAFF. The CDR3 DNA sequence: TGTGCCAGCAGCGCCACAGGGGGGCACACTGAAGCTTTCTTT.

This clone was counted a few times. The V call is TRBV29-1, the J call TRBJ2-2; D is unresolved. Germline loops: CDR1 SQVTM, CDR2 ANQGSEA. This CDR3 is 14 amino acids long. V lost 1 base, J lost 2 bases, and 8 bases lay in between. The CDR3 DNA is TGCAGCGTTGAAGGGCAGTACAACACCGGGGAGCTGTTTTTT. It yields the protein CSVEGQYNTGELFF.

This clone was picked up a small number of times. The chain is built from TRBV7-2 and TRBJ2-6; D remains unclear. Germline V lookup: CDR1 SGHTA, CDR2 FQGNSA. The CDR3 has 14 residues. V lost 8 bases to trimming and J lost 0 bases, with 8 bases between them. CDR3 loop: CASSLDSGANVLTF. The CDR3 DNA follows: TGTGCCAGCTCCCTAGACTCTGGGGCCAACGTCCTGACTTTC.